This TCR beta chain was observed in a study of CD8 T cells in Susac syndrome. Trimming cost V 4 bases and J 3 bases; bases outside gene matches: 2. The CDR3 extends over 13 amino acids. The germline CDR1 and CDR2 sequences are SQVTM and ANQGSEA. RNA was extracted with the RNeasy kit, and a quantity of roughly 0.45 to 1 ug was reverse transcribed using random hexamers. TCRdb reanalysed the immunoSEQ multiplex PCR reads using MiXCR and keeps one entry per CDR3 protein. This table holds about 140,000 distinct CDR3 sequences, roughly 95% found once. The sequenced material came from CD4+ T cells from PBMCs. The gene calls are TRBV29-1 and TRBJ1-4, with TRBD1 matching 7 bases. The origin of this receptor is a human donor with multiple sclerosis. In DNA form, the CDR3 reads TGCAGCGTTGCGGGACAGCCTAATGAAAAACTGTTTTTT. Its translation: CSVAGQPNEKLFF.